This T cell receptor beta chain was captured by sequencing in a study of neoadjuvant nivolumab and ipilimumab in lung cancer. At the level of the study: Patients got nivolumab 3 mg/kg on days 1, 15 and 29; combination added ipilimumab 1 mg/kg day 1. General study points: Resected tumors had greater TCR richness and clonality than uninvolved lung. TCR clonality did not significantly correlate with pathologic tumor regression. Blood richness before therapy tracked richness in tumors resected after neoadjuvant therapy.

Only a few counts were recorded for this clone. Its specificity is not known. This table comes from immunoSEQ multiplex PCR, and its TCRdb copy is limited to in-frame clones, with some not included. The sample shows more than 10,000 clones, around 70% of them seen only once. J was trimmed by 0 bases and V by 7 bases; bases with no gene match: 5. The CDR3 has 13 residues. Looked up from germline, CDR1 is SQVTM and CDR2 is ANQGSEA. The source of this sequence is an adult with non-small cell lung cancer. The sample in question was peripheral blood, obtained after neoadjuvant nivolumab, alone or with ipilimumab, at or shortly before surgery. The gene calls are TRBV29-1 and TRBJ2-7; the match to TRBD1 covers 8 bases. The CDR3: CSAQGAISYEQYF. In nucleotides, the CDR3 is TGCAGCGCCCAGGGGGCGATCTCCTACGAGCAGTACTTC.